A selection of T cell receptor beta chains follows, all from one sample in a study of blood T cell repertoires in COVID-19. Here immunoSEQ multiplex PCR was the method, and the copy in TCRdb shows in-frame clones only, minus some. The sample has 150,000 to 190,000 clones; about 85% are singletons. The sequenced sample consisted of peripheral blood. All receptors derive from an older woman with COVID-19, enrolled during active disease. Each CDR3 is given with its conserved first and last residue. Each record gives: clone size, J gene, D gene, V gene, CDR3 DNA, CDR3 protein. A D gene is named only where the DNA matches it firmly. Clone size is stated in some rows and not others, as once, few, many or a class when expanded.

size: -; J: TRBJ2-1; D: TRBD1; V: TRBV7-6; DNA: TGTGCCAGCAGTCCAACCGGGACAGGGGGTAATAATGAGCAGTTCTTC; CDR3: CASSPTGTGGNNEQFF
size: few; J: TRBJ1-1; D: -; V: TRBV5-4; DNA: TGTGCCAGCAGCTTGGAACAGCTCGGTGAAGCTTTCTTT; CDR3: CASSLEQLGEAFF
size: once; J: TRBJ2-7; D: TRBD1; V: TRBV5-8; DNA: TGTGCCAGCAGCCGAACCGGGACAGGCGGCGAGCAGTACTTC; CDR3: CASSRTGTGGEQYF
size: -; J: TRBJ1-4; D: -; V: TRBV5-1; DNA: TGCGCCAGCAGCTTGGATGCGGGTAAAAATGAAAAACTGTTTTTT; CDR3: CASSLDAGKNEKLFF
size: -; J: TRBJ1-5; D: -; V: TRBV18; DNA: TGTGCCAGCTCATTGGACAGTAACCAGCCCCAGCATTTT; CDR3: CASSLDSNQPQHF
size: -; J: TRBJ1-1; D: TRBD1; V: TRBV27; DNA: TGTGCCAGCAGTTTAGCTGGACAGGCAAACACTGAAGCTTTCTTT; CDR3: CASSLAGQANTEAFF
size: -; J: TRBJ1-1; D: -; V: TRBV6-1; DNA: TGTGCCAGCAGTGAAGGCGGCAGGGTGGCTGAAGCTTTCTTT; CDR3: CASSEGGRVAEAFF
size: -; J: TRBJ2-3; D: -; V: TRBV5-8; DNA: TGTGCCAGCAGCTTGATCCGGGACATCACAGATACGCAGTATTTT; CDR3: CASSLIRDITDTQYF
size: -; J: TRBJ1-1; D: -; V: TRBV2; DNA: TGTGCCAGCAGGGCCCGGAGCGGGTTGAACACTGAAGCTTTCTTT; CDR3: CASRARSGLNTEAFF
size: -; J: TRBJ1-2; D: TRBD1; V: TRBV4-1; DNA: TGCGCCAGCAGCCCTGCCGACAGGGGGACTAGGTATGGCTACACCTTC; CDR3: CASSPADRGTRYGYTF
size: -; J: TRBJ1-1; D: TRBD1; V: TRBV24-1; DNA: TGTGCCACCAGTGTAGGACAGGGAAATACTGAAGCTTTCTTT; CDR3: CATSVGQGNTEAFF
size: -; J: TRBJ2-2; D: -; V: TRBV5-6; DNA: TGTGCCAGCAGTCTGCCCGAGGGGACAAGGGTCACCGGGGAGCTGTTTTTT; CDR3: CASSLPEGTRVTGELFF
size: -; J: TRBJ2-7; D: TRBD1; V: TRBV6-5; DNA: TGTGCCAGCAGTTACTCGATGTTTGGACAGGCTTACGAGCAGTACTTC; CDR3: CASSYSMFGQAYEQYF
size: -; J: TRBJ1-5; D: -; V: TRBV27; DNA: TGTGCCAGCAGTTTTACAGGGTTTCATCAGCCCCAGCATTTT; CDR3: CASSFTGFHQPQHF
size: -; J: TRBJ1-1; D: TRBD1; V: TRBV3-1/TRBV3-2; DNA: TGTGCCAGCAGCCCTCGGACAGGCGGCGGGATGGCTGAAGCTTTCTTT; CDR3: CASSPRTGGGMAEAFF
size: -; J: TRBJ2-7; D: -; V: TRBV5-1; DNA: TGCGCCAGCAGCTTGGACTCAATGTACGAGCAGTACTTC; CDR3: CASSLDSMYEQYF
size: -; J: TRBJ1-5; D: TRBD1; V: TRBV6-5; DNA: TGTGCCAGCAAGGAGGGACAGGGGGCAAATCAGCCCCAGCATTTT; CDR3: CASKEGQGANQPQHF
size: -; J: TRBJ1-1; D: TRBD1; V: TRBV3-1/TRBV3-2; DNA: TGTGCCAGCAGCCAAGTCGACAGGGGTCTCCGGAACACTGAAGCTTTCTTT; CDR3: CASSQVDRGLRNTEAFF
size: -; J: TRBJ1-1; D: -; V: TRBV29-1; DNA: TGCAGCGTCTACGACGGAGGGGTGGGGACTGAAGCTTTCTTT; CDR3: CSVYDGGVGTEAFF
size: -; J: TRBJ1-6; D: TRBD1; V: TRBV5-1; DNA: TGCGCCAGCAGACGGGACAGGAATTCACCCCTCCACTTT; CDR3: CASRRDRNSPLHF
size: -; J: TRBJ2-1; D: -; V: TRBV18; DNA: TGTGCCAGCTCTCCCACTTCCTCGGGGAATAATGAGCAGTTCTTC; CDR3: CASSPTSSGNNEQFF
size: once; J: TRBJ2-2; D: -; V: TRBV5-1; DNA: TGCGCCAGTACCTTTTCTGGGACTGGCAACACCGGGGAGCTGTTTTTT; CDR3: CASTFSGTGNTGELFF
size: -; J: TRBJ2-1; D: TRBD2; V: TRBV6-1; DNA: TGTGCCAGCAGTGAAGGCAGTAGCGGGAGAGGGAATGAGCAGTTCTTC; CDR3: CASSEGSSGRGNEQFF
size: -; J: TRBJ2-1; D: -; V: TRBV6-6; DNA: TGTGCCAGCAGTAGGCAGGCCGAGCAGTTCTTC; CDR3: CASSRQAEQFF
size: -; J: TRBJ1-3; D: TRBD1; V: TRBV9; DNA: TGTGCCAGCAGCTCCCTACAGGGGAGTTTCTCTGGAAACACCATATATTTT; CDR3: CASSSLQGSFSGNTIYF
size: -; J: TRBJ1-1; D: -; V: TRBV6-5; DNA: TGTGCCAGCCGAGAGGGGGGGCGGTCTGAAGCTTTCTTT; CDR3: CASREGGRSEAFF
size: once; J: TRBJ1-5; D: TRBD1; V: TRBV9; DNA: TGTGCCAGCAGCCAAACAGGGGCCAGCCAGCCCCAGCATTTT; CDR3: CASSQTGASQPQHF
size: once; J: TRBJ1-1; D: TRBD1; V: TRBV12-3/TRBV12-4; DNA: TGTGCCAGCAGACCGGACAGGGGCTCGGCTTTCTTT; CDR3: CASRPDRGSAFF
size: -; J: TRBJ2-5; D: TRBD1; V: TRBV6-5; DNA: TGTGCCAGCAGTCGCACAGGGGGCCGCGAGACCCAGTACTTC; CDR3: CASSRTGGRETQYF
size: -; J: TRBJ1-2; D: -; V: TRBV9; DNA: TGTGCCAGCAGCGTAGACAGGAAAGGGTATGGCTACACCTTC; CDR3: CASSVDRKGYGYTF
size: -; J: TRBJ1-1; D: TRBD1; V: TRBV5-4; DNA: TGTGCCAGCAGCTTGGCCTTGACAGGGAGGAACACTGAAGCTTTCTTT; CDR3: CASSLALTGRNTEAFF
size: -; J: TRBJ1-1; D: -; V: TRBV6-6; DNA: TGTGCCAGCAGTTACTCAATCCAGGGAAACACTGAAGCTTTCTTT; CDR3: CASSYSIQGNTEAFF
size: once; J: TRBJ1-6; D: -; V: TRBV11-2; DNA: TGTGCCAGCAGCTTAGGGGGGGGGAATTCACCCCTCCACTTT; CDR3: CASSLGGGNSPLHF
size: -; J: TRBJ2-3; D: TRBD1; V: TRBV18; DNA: TGTGCCAGCTCACCAACAGGACAGGGAACAGATACGCAGTATTTT; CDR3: CASSPTGQGTDTQYF
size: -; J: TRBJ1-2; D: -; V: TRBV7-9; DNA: TGTGCCAGCAGGATAAGACAGGACGACTATGGCTACACCTTC; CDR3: CASRIRQDDYGYTF
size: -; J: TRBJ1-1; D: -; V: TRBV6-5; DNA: TGTGCCAGCAGTTACTGGCGGGGTAACACTGAAGCTTTCTTT; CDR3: CASSYWRGNTEAFF
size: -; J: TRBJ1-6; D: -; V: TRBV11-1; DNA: TGTGCCAGCAGCTTAGACGACAGCTCCTATAATTCACCCCTCCACTTT; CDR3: CASSLDDSSYNSPLHF
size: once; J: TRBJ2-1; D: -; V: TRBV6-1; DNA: TGTGCCAGCAGTGAATACGGAGGCTCCCAATCCTACAATGAGCAGTTCTTC; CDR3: CASSEYGGSQSYNEQFF
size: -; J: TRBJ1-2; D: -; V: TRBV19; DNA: TGTGCCAGTAGTATACAAAAGGGAGACGGCTACACCTTC; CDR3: CASSIQKGDGYTF
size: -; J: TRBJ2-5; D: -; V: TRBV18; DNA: TGTGCCAGCTCACCCGGAGGGACAGCTCGAGAGACCCAGTACTTC; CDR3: CASSPGGTARETQYF
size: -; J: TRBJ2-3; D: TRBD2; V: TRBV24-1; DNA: TGTGCCACCAGTTCCTGGACTAGCGACGACACAGATACGCAGTATTTT; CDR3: CATSSWTSDDTDTQYF
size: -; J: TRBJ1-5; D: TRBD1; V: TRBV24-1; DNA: TGTGCCACCAGTGATACGGGGACAGCTAGGAATCAGCCCCAGCATTTT; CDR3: CATSDTGTARNQPQHF
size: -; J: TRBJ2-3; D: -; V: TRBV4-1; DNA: TGCGCCAGCAGCTCCCTTATGGGGAGTAGCACAGATACGCAGTATTTT; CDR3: CASSSLMGSSTDTQYF
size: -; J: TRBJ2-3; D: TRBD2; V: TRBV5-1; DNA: TGCGCCAGCAGCTTGATAGCGGGGGGTGGCTCAGATACGCAGTATTTT; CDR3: CASSLIAGGGSDTQYF
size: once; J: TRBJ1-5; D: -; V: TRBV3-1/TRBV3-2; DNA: TGTGCCAGCAGCCAAGGGACTGCCTGGCAGCCCCAGCATTTT; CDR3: CASSQGTAWQPQHF
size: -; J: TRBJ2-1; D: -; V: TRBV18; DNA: TGTGCCACCTTGGCTTATTCGAAGGAGCAGTTCTTC; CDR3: CATLAYSKEQFF
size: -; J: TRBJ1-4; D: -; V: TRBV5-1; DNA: TGCGCCAGCAGCAAGACAGTTTCCGCAACTAATGAAAAACTGTTTTTT; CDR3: CASSKTVSATNEKLFF
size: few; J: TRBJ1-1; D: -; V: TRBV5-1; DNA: TGCGCCAGCAGCTTGGAGGTGGGCGAGCGGTTGGCTTTCTTT; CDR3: CASSLEVGERLAFF
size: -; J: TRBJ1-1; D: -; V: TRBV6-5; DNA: TGTGCCAGCAGCCACGGGGGGGGAGGGACTGAAGCTTTCTTT; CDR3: CASSHGGGGTEAFF
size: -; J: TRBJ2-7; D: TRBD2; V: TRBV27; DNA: TGTGCCAGCAGTTTCGCGGGACTAGACTACGAGCAGTACTTC; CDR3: CASSFAGLDYEQYF
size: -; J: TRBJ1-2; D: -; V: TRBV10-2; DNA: TGCGCCAGCAGCGCCCTAGCGGCGGGCGATTACACCTTC; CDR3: CASSALAAGDYTF
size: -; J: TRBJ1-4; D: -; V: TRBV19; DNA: TGTGCCAGTAGCAAACAGGCGGCAACTAATGAAAAACTGTTTTTT; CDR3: CASSKQAATNEKLFF
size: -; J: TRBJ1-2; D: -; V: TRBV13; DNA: TGTGCCAGCAGCTCCCTTAACAGGGCGAACTATGGCTACACCTTC; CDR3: CASSSLNRANYGYTF
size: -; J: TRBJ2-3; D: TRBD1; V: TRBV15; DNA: TGTGCCACCAGCAGCCCCGGGACAGGGCGGCCAGATACGCAGTATTTT; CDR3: CATSSPGTGRPDTQYF